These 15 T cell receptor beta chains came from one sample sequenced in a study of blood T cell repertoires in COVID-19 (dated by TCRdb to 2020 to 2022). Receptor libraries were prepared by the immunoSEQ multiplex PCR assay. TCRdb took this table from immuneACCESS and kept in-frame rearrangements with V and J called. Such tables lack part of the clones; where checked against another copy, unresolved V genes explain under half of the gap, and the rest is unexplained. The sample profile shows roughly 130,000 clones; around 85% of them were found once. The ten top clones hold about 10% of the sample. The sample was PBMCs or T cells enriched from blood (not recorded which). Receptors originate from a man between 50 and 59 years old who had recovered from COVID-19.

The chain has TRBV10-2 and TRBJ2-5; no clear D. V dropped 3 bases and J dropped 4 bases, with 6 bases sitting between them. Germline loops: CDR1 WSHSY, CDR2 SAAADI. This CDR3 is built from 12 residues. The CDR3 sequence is CASSDYRETQYF. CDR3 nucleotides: TGCGCCAGCAGTGATTACAGAGAGACCCAGTACTTC.

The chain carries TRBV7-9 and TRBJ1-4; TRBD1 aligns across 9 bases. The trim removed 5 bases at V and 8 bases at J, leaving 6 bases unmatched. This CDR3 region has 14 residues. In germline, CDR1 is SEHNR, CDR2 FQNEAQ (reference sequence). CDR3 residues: CASSKDRGGEKLFF. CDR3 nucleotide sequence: TGTGCCAGCAGCAAGGACAGGGGTGGGGAAAAACTGTTTTTT.

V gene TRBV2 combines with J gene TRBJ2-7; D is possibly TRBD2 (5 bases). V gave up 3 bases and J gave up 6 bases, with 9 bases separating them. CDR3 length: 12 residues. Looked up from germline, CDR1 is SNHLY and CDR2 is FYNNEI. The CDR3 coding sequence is TGTGCCAGCAGTGAGAGGGCCCCCGAGCAGTACTTC. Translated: CASSERAPEQYF.

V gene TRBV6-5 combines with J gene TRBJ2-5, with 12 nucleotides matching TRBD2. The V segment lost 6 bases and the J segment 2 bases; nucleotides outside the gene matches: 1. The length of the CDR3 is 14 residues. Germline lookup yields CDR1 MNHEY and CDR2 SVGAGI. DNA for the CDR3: TGTGCCAGCAGGCTAGCGGGGGGGCAAGAGACCCAGTACTTC. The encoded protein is CASRLAGGQETQYF.

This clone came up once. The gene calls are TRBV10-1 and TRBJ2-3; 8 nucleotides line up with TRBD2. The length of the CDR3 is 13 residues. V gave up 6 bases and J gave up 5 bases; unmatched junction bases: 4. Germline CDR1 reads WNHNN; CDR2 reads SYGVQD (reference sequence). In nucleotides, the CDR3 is TGCGCCAGCAGCGGGGGGGCGGTAGATACGCAGTATTTT. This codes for CASSGGAVDTQYF.

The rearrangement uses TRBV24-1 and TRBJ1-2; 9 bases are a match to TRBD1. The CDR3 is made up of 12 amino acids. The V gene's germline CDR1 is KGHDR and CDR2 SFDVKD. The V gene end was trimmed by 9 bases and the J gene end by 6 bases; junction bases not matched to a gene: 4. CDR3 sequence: CATWGQGDGYTF. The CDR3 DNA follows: TGTGCCACCTGGGGACAGGGCGATGGCTACACCTTC.

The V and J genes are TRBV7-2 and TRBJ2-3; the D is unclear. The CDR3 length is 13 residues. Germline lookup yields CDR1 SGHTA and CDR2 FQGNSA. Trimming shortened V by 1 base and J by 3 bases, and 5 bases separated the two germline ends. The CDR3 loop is CASSLVVTDTQYF. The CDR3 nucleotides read TGTGCCAGCAGCTTAGTAGTGACAGATACGCAGTATTTT.

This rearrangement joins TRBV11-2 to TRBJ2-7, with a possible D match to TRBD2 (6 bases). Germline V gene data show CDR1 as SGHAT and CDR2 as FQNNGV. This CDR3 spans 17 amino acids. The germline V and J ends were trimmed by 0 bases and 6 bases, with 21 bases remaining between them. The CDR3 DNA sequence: TGTGCCAGCAGCTTAGATAGGTCAGGGACTTTTCCTAGCGAGCAGTACTTC. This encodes CASSLDRSGTFPSEQYF.

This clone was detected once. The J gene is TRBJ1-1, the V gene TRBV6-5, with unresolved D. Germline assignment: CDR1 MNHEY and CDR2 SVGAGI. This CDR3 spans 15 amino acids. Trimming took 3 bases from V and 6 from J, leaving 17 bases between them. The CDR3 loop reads CASSYRGAQGPEAFF. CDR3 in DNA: TGTGCCAGCAGTTATCGGGGTGCCCAAGGTCCTGAAGCTTTCTTT.

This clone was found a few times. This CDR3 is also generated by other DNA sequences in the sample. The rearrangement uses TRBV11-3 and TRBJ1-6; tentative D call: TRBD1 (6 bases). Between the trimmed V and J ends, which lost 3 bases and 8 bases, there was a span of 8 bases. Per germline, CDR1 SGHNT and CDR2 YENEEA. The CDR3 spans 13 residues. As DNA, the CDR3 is TGTGCCAGCAGCTTGGACAGAGATTCACCCCTCCACTTT. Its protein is CASSLDRDSPLHF.

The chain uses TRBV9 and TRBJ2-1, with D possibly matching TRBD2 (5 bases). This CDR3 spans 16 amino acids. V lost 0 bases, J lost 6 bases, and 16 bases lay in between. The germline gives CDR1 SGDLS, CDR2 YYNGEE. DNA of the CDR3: TGTGCCAGCAGCGTAGTGCCCCGAACTAGTTCCAATGAGCAGTTCTTC. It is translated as CASSVVPRTSSNEQFF. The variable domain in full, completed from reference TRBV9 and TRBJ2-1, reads DSGVTQTPKHLITATGQRVTLRCSPRSGDLSVYWYQQSLDQGLQFLIQYYNGEERAKGNILERFSAQQFPDLHSELNLSSLELGDSALYFCASSVVPRTSSNEQFFGPGTRLTVL.

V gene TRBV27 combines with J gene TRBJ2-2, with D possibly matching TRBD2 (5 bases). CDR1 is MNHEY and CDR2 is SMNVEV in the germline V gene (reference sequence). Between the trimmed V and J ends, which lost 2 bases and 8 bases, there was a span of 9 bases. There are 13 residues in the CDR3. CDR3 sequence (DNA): TGTGCCAGCAGTTTAACTAGTAGGGGGGAGCTGTTTTTT. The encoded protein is CASSLTSRGELFF.

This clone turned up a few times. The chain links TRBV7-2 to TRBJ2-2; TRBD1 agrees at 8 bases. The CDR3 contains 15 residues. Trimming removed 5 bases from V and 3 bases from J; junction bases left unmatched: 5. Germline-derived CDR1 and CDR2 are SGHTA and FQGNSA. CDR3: CASSQDRVDTGELFF. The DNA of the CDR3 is TGTGCCAGCAGCCAGGACAGGGTGGACACCGGGGAGCTGTTTTTT.

Written as DNA, the CDR3 is TGTGCCAGCAGTGAAATAGCTCGGTCAGGGGCCGGCTACACCTTC. Residues: CASSEIARSGAGYTF. V usage is TRBV6-1 and J usage is TRBJ1-2; D is possibly TRBD1 (6 bases). V shed 2 bases and J shed 8 bases, with 18 bases lying between them. The CDR3 length is 15 residues. CDR1 is MNHNS and CDR2 is SASEGT in the germline V gene.

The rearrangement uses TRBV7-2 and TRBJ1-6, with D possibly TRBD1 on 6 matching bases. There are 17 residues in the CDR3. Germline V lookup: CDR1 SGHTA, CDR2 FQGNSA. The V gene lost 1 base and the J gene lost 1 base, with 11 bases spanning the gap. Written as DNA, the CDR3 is TGTGCCAGCAGCTTAGGAGGGGGTGGATCCTATAATTCACCCCTCCACTTT. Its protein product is CASSLGGGGSYNSPLHF.